This T cell receptor beta chain was recovered during a study of identical twins (dated by TCRdb to the mid-2010s). A note on the overall study: TCR alpha and beta repertoires from monozygotic twins, unrelated adults of various ages and cord blood were deep-sequenced to test whether fetal clonotypes persist. To rule out contamination, replicate twin experiments were performed at different times with different library preparation protocols. Study-wide conclusions, independent of this receptor: Abundant cord blood beta clonotypes had fewer insertions, young adult naive repertoires showed a similar but weaker trend, and memory repertoires showed no such trend. Zero-insertion analyses could be partly confounded by invariant T cells such as MAIT and iNKT, though diverse VJ usage argued against such confounding for most clonotypes. In monozygotic twins, recombination models systematically underestimated out-of-frame TCR alpha sharing, but the models matched the sharing seen between unrelated individuals. Because the same donors could not be followed over many years, the conclusions relied on cross-sectional statistical analysis. In beta out-of-frame sequences, excess twin sharing was weaker, because having fewer shared sequences lowered the signal-to-noise ratio. Compared with coincidental sharing between unrelated individuals, an excess of low generation-probability sequences was observed among out-of-frame TCR alpha sequences shared between twins.

Libraries were prepared through 5' RACE. Instrument used: Illumina HiSeq 2000. A universal primer binding site was introduced by template switching, and a unique molecular identifier was present in the final cDNA, enabling accurate counting of TCR cDNA molecules. Specific primers in the conserved constant-segment region were used to synthesize first-strand cDNA for the TCR alpha and beta chains. To control for contamination, every cDNA library carried two barcodes: a SMART-Mk sample barcode plus Illumina barcodes. TruSeq adapter sequences along with Illumina sample barcodes were introduced in two successive PCR steps. The TCR alpha and beta cDNA libraries were sequenced on the Illumina HiSeq platform using custom primers. The paper's processing steps were these. Raw reads were processed with MiGEC to extract unique molecular identifiers, and MiXCR was used to determine CDR3 positions. For each individual, recombination models were inferred using an EM algorithm with the repgenHMM and IGoR tools. The tcR package in R was used for shared clonotype analysis, with sharing normalized by the product of cloneset sizes. To study raw recombination without the effects of thymic and clonal selection, out-of-frame nonproductive sequences were analyzed. Through fastp at Q25 and MiXCR, TCRdb rebuilt clones from the public reads, retaining in-frame beta chains. Rows matching on CDR3 protein sequence are summarized as one entry with the most common DNA and genes. Clone size and V and J calls follow TCRdb, not the original study. The sample data list some 500,000 distinct CDR3 sequences, and approximately 15% of these were observed just once. Around 0.48% of the sample belongs to the ten largest clones.

Details on this clonotype: Its antigen target is currently unknown. No per-base quality is available; no much larger clone lies one base away.

All donors were healthy Caucasians. Three pairs of female monozygotic twins, all aged roughly 18 to 29 years, were included in the twin cohort. Positive isolation kits from Invitrogen were used to isolate CD4+ and CD8+ T cell populations. The CDR3 has 16 amino acids, counting the end cysteine and phenylalanine. Solely the CDR3 DNA is kept, with 48 bases framed from the first base. According to the germline V gene (reference sequence), CDR1 reads WNHNN and CDR2 reads SYGVQD. Compared with germline, V lacks 0 bases and J lacks 2 bases; bases without a gene match: 3. This sample also appeared in a second study, on yellow fever vaccine responses in identical twins. The second source states: According to the authors, the vaccine-induced T cell response in identical twins seemed to be partly convergent and partly specific to each individual. The study precisely tracked vaccine-responding T cell clones in identical twins.

The sequenced sample was CD4+ T cells sorted from blood. This clonotype originated in a young woman in good health. This sequence uses TRBV10-1 and TRBJ2-3; TRBD1 agrees with 9 junctional bases. The sequenced DNA is TGCGCCAGCAGTGAGTCCGGGACAGGGTTCACAGATACGCAGTATTTT. Its translation is CASSESGTGFTDTQYF.